Listed here is a single T cell receptor beta chain. The clone's antigen remains unknown. No much larger clone is present one base from it, and per-base qualities are unavailable. The Qiagen DNeasy kit was used to extract genomic DNA both from unsorted PBMCs and from the negatively selected CD4+ and CD8+ fractions. TCR beta CDR3 regions were subjected to amplification by immunoSEQ multiplex PCR with primers that anneal to V and J segments. A synthetic immune receptor repertoire was used to minimize amplification bias, and any residual bias was removed computationally once sequencing was done. In the original analysis: Custom Python scripts were used to quantify repertoire diversity as the Shannon entropy index. Unsorted, CD4+ and CD8+ repertoires were analyzed separately, except in combined analyses where CD4+ and CD8+ sequences were merged in silico. A clone counted as expanded when the clone's frequency after treatment rose at least 2-fold relative to C1D1, and clones undetected at baseline were given a pseudocount of 0.5. Clones with 0 or 1 copy at C1D1 were defined as singleton clones, while clones with 2 or more copies were defined as non-singleton clones. Clones expanded in unsorted samples were labelled as CD4+, CD8+ or unknown by matching protein sequences in sorted samples from the same patient. Diversity changes from C1D1 to C4D1 were tested in paired samples using Wilcoxon tests. Here the immuneACCESS table is served through TCRdb, limited to in-frame sequences with V and J called. Missing clones are a known gap in these copies; in checked studies unresolved V genes cover under half, and the rest lacks a known reason. Clone size and the V and J calls come from that table; the DNA yielded D and trimming. This sample lists several thousand clones; roughly four fifths were detected once. The top ten constitute 40% to 55% of the sample.

The sample's time point label is to be understood as: cycle 2 day 1 (C2D1) of nivolumab. Relapse after autologous stem cell transplantation had occurred in all trial patients, and cohorts A, B and C were distinguished by prior brentuximab vedotin exposure. The trial cohort comprised 60 or so patients with relapsed/refractory classical Hodgkin lymphoma whose best overall responses were complete response, partial response or progressive disease. In the multi-cohort phase II CheckMate 205 trial, trial patients received single-agent nivolumab. An independent review committee assessed best overall response by applying the 2007 International Working Group response criteria. Trial PBMCs were collected just before the start of nivolumab (C1D1) and during therapy at cycle 2 day 1 and cycle 4 day 1. Peripheral blood was collected in 8 mL Vacutainer Cell Preparation Tubes, from which PBMCs were isolated by centrifugation and then cryopreserved.

The source of the sample is a study of PD-1 blockade in classical Hodgkin lymphoma (dated by TCRdb to the early 2020s). Study-level background: Nivolumab dosing was 3 mg/kg intravenously every 2 weeks, continuing until either disease progression or unacceptable toxicity. The study used TCR beta sequencing and CyTOF to define a peripheral blood immune signature of response to PD-1 blockade in classical Hodgkin lymphoma.

CDR1 is given as MNHNS and CDR2 as SASEGT, both from the germline V gene. Its CDR3 holds 12 amino acids, cysteine through phenylalanine. The sequence is cut down to CDR3 DNA, 36 bases in frame from base 1. The research as a whole found: By C4D1, a significant rise was seen in CD4+ TCR diversity but not in CD8+ TCR diversity (p=0.0027 vs p=0.16), and the rise was most apparent among complete responders (p=0.02). Lower diversity was seen in patients whose nivolumab began less than 1 year after ASCT, and these patients were left out of later analyses so that immune reconstitution would not confound the results. The study was limited to a single clinical trial cohort, and causes of repertoire differences, possibly disease activity or prior therapy, remained undefined. Newly diagnosed patients were reported to have lower baseline TCR diversity than healthy donors, and relapsed/refractory patients were reported to have lower baseline TCR diversity still. Trial patients achieving complete response had baseline diversity similar to newly diagnosed patients, whereas partial responders and progressors had significantly lower diversity.

The source was peripheral blood mononuclear cells (PBMCs), collected before the second cycle of nivolumab. The chain couples TRBV6-1 to TRBJ2-3; TRBD1 is a weak D gene call, 6 bases matching. The TCR comes from a human donor with classical Hodgkin lymphoma. For the CDR3, the sequence is CASEGVSDTQYF. The DNA reads as follows: TGTGCTTCCGAGGGGGTATCAGATACGCAGTATTTT.